What follows are 3 T cell receptor beta chains derived from one specimen sequenced in a study of T-cell memory formation after mild COVID-19. MiXCR was run by TCRdb on the 5' RACE reads, yielding one entry per CDR3 protein. The sample lists fewer than 350,000 distinct CDR3 sequences, roughly 15% seen once, with around 24% in the top ten. Material: PBMCs or a T cell subset sorted from them (not recorded which). The receptors come from a man in his late teens or twenties who had mild COVID-19 (a few samples of this study predate the infection). Cell type and time point are not known.

This clonotype has a count of ten or more. The chain uses TRBV4-3 and TRBJ2-3; D gene uncertain. The CDR3 contains 12 residues. Trimming took 0 bases from V and 8 from J, leaving 6 bases between them. Germline V gene sequence: CDR1 LGHNA, CDR2 YSLEER. CDR3 region: CASSQDRVTQYF. CDR3 bases: TGCGCCAGCAGCCAAGATAGGGTTACGCAGTATTTT.

This chain connects TRBV27 to TRBJ2-2; either TRBD1 or TRBD2 may supply D (6 bases each). The CDR3 totals 15 residues. From germline, CDR1 is MNHEY and CDR2 SMNVEV (reference sequence). The V end lost 5 bases, the J end lost 4 bases, and 14 bases lay between the germline ends. CDR3 residues: CASSPLGGPTGELFF. For the CDR3, the DNA is TGTGCCAGCAGTCCTCTGGGGGGCCCCACCGGGGAGCTGTTTTTT.

This clonotype was found a few times. A read error may account for a junction end that differs from germline. The chain recombines TRBV4-1 with TRBJ1-3; no clear D gene. The CDR3 runs to 16 residues. Germline V gives CDR1 MGHRA, CDR2 YSYEKL. CDR3 bases: TGCGCCAGCAGCCAAGACCGAAGGGTCTCTCGAAACACCATATATTTT. Protein: CASSQDRRVSRNTIYF.